This section outlines one T cell receptor beta chain sequence together with its context. The antigen remains undetermined. These data are taken from a study of T cells in Graves' hyperthyroidism and ophthalmopathy. Study summary: Peripheral blood sampling occurred at initial diagnosis, before any treatment.

Amplified regions were TCR beta CDR3 sequences from RNA transcripts. A set of HTBI primers served as the primers for a first-round RT-PCR of the TCR CDR3. In TCRdb, the multiplex PCR reads were re-called with MiXCR into one record per CDR3 protein. Seen here are about 270,000 distinct CDR3 sequences, 25% to 30% observed once, and the top ten hold about a quarter. Germline V gene sequence: CDR1 MDHEN, CDR2 SYDVKM. V was clipped by 5 bases and J by 3 bases, with 13 bases between them. The CDR3 extends over 14 amino acids. Every diagnosis used clinical symptoms, serum thyroxine and TRAb, thyroid ultrasound and orbital computed tomography. Study conclusions and caveats: The blood repertoire included most of the expanded thyroid clonotypes above 0.001.

This clonotype was sampled from a man in his forties with Graves' hyperthyroidism that later progressed to Graves' ophthalmopathy. V usage is TRBV28 and J usage is TRBJ1-1; no firm D call. The sequencing sample was made of blood. The chain's CDR3 is CASSVPPSDTEAFF. DNA of the CDR3: TGTGCCAGCAGTGTCCCCCCTAGTGACACTGAAGCTTTCTTT.